Sequencing of this T cell receptor (beta chain) was carried out in a study of PD-L1 blockade in urothelial cancer (dated by TCRdb to 2017 to 2019). Some background on the complete study: All patients started therapy in about 2014 and received atezolizumab 1,200 mg intravenously every 3 weeks. About 85% of the 29 patients were males with bladder-origin urothelial cancer, and about 65% of the 29 reported a prior smoking history. An ECOG performance status of 0 or 1 was recorded for the patients, and 0 to 3 prior chemotherapy regimens had been received by the patients. Blood samples were analyzed at two time points: 3 weeks after treatment start (second dose) and 6 weeks after treatment start. A median of roughly 140,000 T cells and roughly 80,000 unique TCRs was obtained from blood samples, and a median clonality of approximately 0.08 was observed. An exploratory multi-omic analysis was conducted of the somatic, immune and clinical correlates of response to PD-L1 blockade with atezolizumab in urothelial cancer. Pretreatment tumor samples and matched peripheral blood, collected serially before and after atezolizumab treatment, underwent TCR sequencing. Progression-free survival longer than 6 months counted as durable clinical benefit, and TCR features were additionally tested against both progression-free and overall survival. In the same patients, whole exome sequencing and RNA sequencing of pretreatment tumors were performed in addition to TCR sequencing. Durable clinical benefit was achieved by nine patients and was not achieved by 20 patients. Pretreatment blood TCR-seq was available for about 30 patients, at least one posttreatment blood collection was obtained for about 25 patients, and tumor TCR-seq was available for about 25 patients. The full study reports these points: Patients with durable benefit showed greater expansion of tumor-associated TCR clones in peripheral blood 3 weeks after starting treatment (n of about 20, p = 0.022). A pretreatment peripheral blood TCR clonality below the median was linked to improved progression-free and overall survival. Small sample size (n ≈ 30) and many exploratory analyses mean the results are intended to be hypothesis-generating.

V ends up 3 bases short and J 2 bases short, with an unmatched junction base count of 14. Counted from cysteine to phenylalanine, this CDR3 has 19 amino acids. This entry keeps only the CDR3 DNA: 57 bases, framed from base 1. CDR1 and CDR2, looked up from the germline V gene, are WSHSY and SAAADI. The cohort comprised approximately 30 patients with locally advanced or metastatic urothelial carcinoma treated at Memorial Sloan Kettering on a trial protocol. Peripheral blood mononuclear cells were collected pretreatment and during treatment, at between 1 and 8 total time points per patient. The Qiagen DNeasy Blood extraction kit was used to purify genomic DNA from total PBMCs and tumor samples. Collected pretreatment and during treatment, PBMCs were isolated and stored as previously described. Each PCR received spiked-in synthetic TCR analog templates so that absolute template abundance could be estimated from read counts. TCRbeta CDR3 regions were amplified from genomic DNA with bias-controlled V and J gene primers using the immunoSEQ assay. Sequencing of rearranged TCRbeta segments was performed at approximately 20X coverage. On the authors' methods: Clustering was used to correct sequencing errors, and CDR3s were annotated against IMGT to assign V, D and J genes. Downstream analyses used only productive TCRbeta rearrangements, leaving out any out-of-frame or stop-codon sequences. Clonality was computed as one minus Shannon entropy normalized by the log of the number of unique productive sequences. Fisher's exact test with Benjamini-Hochberg correction, using a cutoff of adjusted p below 0.01, was how clones that differed between time points or between blood and tumor were identified. The source is immuneACCESS, and TCRdb retained only in-frame sequences with V and J called. Part of the clones is not carried over; for the studies checked, unresolved V genes explain less than half of this, and the remainder is unexplained. V, J and clone size were drawn from that table, and D and trimming were deduced from the DNA. Counted in this sample were 57,000 or so clones; about 80% of them appeared once. In total, the top ten clones hold approximately 4% of the sample.

Only one count was recorded for this clone. The specificity of this receptor is unknown. The sample holds no much larger clone one base away, and base qualities are not on file. The source is a man aged 65 to 79 with urothelial cancer. The specimen comprised PBMCs, sampled around atezolizumab (anti-PD-L1) treatment. The rearranged segments are TRBV10-2 and TRBJ1-3, and TRBD1 matches 9 of the central bases. For the CDR3, the sequence is CASSESWGQGGLAGNTIYF. The nucleotide sequence reads as follows: TGCGCCAGCAGTGAATCCTGGGGACAGGGAGGGTTAGCTGGAAACACCATATATTTT.